A single T cell receptor beta chain is shown here with its context. Its target is not known. The PCR was carried out with 60 Vbeta primers and 13 Jbeta primers. Clones were sequenced by immunoSEQ multiplex PCR, and TCRdb holds only the in-frame ones, with some missing. Of about 150,000 clones detected, nearly 80% appear once; the ten largest clones hold around 13%. The data derive from a study of cytomegalovirus exposure and HLA in healthy donors. General study results and limits: The investigators catalogued under 200 TCR beta chains as cytomegalovirus-associated. Prior analysis indicated that the majority of TCR beta V segments exhibited productivity approximately 90% or approximately 30% of the time.

This CDR3 region has 13 residues. V gave up 3 bases and J gave up 4 bases, with 10 bases separating them. Germline CDR1 reads SGHRS; CDR2 reads YFSETQ. The rearrangement uses TRBV5-1 and TRBJ1-1, with a possible D match to TRBD1 (5 bases). The specimen sequenced was PBMCs. This TCR derives from a man aged 25-40 years in good health and CMV-seropositive. CDR3 sequence reads: CASSSAGLTEAFF. The DNA of the CDR3 is TGCGCCAGCAGCTCCGCAGGGCTCACTGAAGCTTTCTTT.